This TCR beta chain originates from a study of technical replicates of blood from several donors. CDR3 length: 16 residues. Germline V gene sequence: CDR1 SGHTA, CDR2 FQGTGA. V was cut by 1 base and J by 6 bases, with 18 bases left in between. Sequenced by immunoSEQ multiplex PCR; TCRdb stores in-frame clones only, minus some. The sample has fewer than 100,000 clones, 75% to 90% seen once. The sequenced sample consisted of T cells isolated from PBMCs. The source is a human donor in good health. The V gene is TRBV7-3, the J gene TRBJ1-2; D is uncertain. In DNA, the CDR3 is TGTGCCAGCAGCTTAAACCCTAGCTACGGCCCGGATGGCTACACCTTC. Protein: CASSLNPSYGPDGYTF.